A single sample gave rise to the 26 T cell receptor beta chains below, sequenced in a study of shared clonotypes between healthy human individuals. Here immunoSEQ multiplex PCR was the method, and the copy in TCRdb shows in-frame clones only, minus some. The sample has approximately 740,000 clones, 80% to 95% seen once. As defined, naive CD8 cells were CD45RO-negative and positively selected for CCR7, with terminally differentiated effector memory CD45RA+ cells excluded. Sequencing was performed on naive CD8+ T cells sorted from blood. These receptor sequences come from a man aged 30 to 45 in good health.

A note on this clone: Other DNA variants within this sample encode the same CDR3. The V gene is TRBV27, the J gene TRBJ2-2, with no clear D. The V end was cut by 5 bases, the J end by 5 bases, with 6 bases between. CDR1 and CDR2 (germline): MNHEY, SMNVEV (reference sequence). This CDR3 region has 12 residues. The chain's CDR3 is CASSPYTGELFF. CDR3 in DNA: TGTGCCAGCAGTCCATATACCGGGGAGCTGTTTTTT.

The chain links TRBV10-3 to TRBJ2-7, with unresolved D. V was shortened by 2 bases and J by 2 bases, with 13 bases between the two germline ends. There are 15 residues in the CDR3. CDR1 ENHRY and CDR2 SYGVKD come from the germline V gene. CDR3 DNA sequence: TGTGCCATCAGTGAGCCCCAGGACGGAGCCTACGAGCAGTACTTC. This sequence encodes CAISEPQDGAYEQYF.

Comment on this clone: The same CDR3 can be traced to other DNA sequences in this sample. The chain carries TRBV27 and TRBJ2-7; a weak D match, TRBD2 (5 bases). V shed 3 bases and J shed 1 base, with 7 bases lying between them. The germline V gene encodes CDR1 MNHEY and CDR2 SMNVEV (reference sequence). The CDR3 covers 13 residues. The CDR3: CASSLRGSYEQYF. CDR3 nucleotides: TGTGCCAGCAGTTTGAGAGGGTCCTACGAGCAGTACTTC.

With regard to this clone: Other DNA sequences of this sample code for an identical CDR3. This chain uses TRBV19 with TRBJ2-7; 9 bases map to TRBD1. With V trimmed by 3 bases and J by 1 base, 1 base remained unmatched. CDR1 LNHDA and CDR2 SQIVND come from the germline V gene (reference sequence). The CDR3 is made up of 14 amino acids. The CDR3 sequence: CASSIGQGSYEQYF. The CDR3, as DNA: TGTGCCAGTAGTATTGGACAGGGGTCCTACGAGCAGTACTTC.

The chain joins TRBV27 to TRBJ2-1; TRBD2 matches at 8 bases. Germline-derived CDR1 and CDR2 are MNHEY and SMNVEV (reference sequence). The trim removed 2 bases at V and 8 bases at J, leaving 8 bases unmatched. CDR3 length equals 15 residues. The chain's CDR3 is CASSLGTGGADEQFF. Written as DNA, the CDR3 is TGTGCCAGCAGTTTAGGGACGGGAGGGGCCGATGAGCAGTTCTTC.

The V and J genes are TRBV7-6 and TRBJ2-3; TRBD2 aligns across 7 bases. V was clipped by 6 bases and J by 2 bases; unmatched bases: 5. CDR1 is SGHVS and CDR2 is FNYEAQ in the germline V gene. The CDR3 runs 14 residues. CDR3 bases: TGTGCCAGCAGTTTAAGCGGGATCACAGATACGCAGTATTTT. Its translation: CASSLSGITDTQYF.

V gene TRBV7-9 combines with J gene TRBJ2-7; 15 nucleotides line up with TRBD2. Germline V gives CDR1 SEHNR, CDR2 FQNEAQ (reference sequence). There are 17 residues in the CDR3. With 4 bases clipped from V and 7 bases from J, the junction kept 11 bases outside the gene matches. CDR3 in DNA: TGTGCCAGCAGCTCCGGGTGGGGACTAGCGGGAGGAGAGGAGCAGTACTTC. Its protein is CASSSGWGLAGGEEQYF.

The chain employs TRBV18 and TRBJ2-6; D is undetermined. Trimming stripped 5 bases from V and 9 bases from J, with 8 bases between. The germline V gene has CDR1 KGHSH and CDR2 LQKENI. The CDR3 totals 12 residues. This chain's CDR3 is CASSTRDNVLTF. CDR3 nucleotide sequence: TGTGCCAGCTCAACCAGAGACAACGTCCTGACTTTC.

The chain employs TRBV5-1 and TRBJ2-1; 7 bases fit TRBD2. After removal of 1 base from V and 3 bases from J, the junction contained 13 bases not matched to a gene. CDR3 length equals 18 residues. Germline V gene lookup returns CDR1 SGHRS and CDR2 YFSETQ. DNA for the CDR3: TGCGCCAGCAGCTTGAGAGCGGGACCCCCGCAACGCTACAATGAGCAGTTCTTC. This codes for CASSLRAGPPQRYNEQFF.

Remarks on this clone: The junction does not match germline at one end; this may be a read error. This rearrangement joins TRBV27 to TRBJ1-2; TRBD1 aligns across 7 bases. The CDR3 runs to 12 residues. Germline values: CDR1 MNHEY, CDR2 SMNVEV (reference sequence). The CDR3 here is CASSAPGRGLLF. In DNA form, the CDR3 reads TGTGCCAGCAGCGCCCCGGGGAGGGGGCTGCTCTTC.

The genes are TRBV5-4 and TRBJ2-7; 7 bases fit TRBD2. Germline values: CDR1 SGHNT, CDR2 YYREEE (reference sequence). The V and J ends lost 2 bases and 6 bases, in that order; junction bases with no gene match: 14. This CDR3 spans 16 amino acids. The DNA for the CDR3 is TGTGCCAGCAGCTTCGGCGGCGGGAGCATAACGGGCGAGCAGTACTTC. This sequence encodes CASSFGGGSITGEQYF.

The J gene is TRBJ2-1, the V gene TRBV7-9; maybe TRBD1 (6 bases). The CDR3 is 17 amino acids. Germline V CDR1 and CDR2: SEHNR, FQNEAQ (reference sequence). The V end was cut by 1 base, the J end by 2 bases, with 15 bases between. The CDR3: CASSLEQGMKPYNEQFF. The CDR3 DNA reads TGTGCCAGCAGCTTAGAACAGGGAATGAAGCCCTACAATGAGCAGTTCTTC.

The genes are TRBV27 and TRBJ1-5, with TRBD1 identical over 8 bases. Germline CDR1 reads MNHEY; CDR2 reads SMNVEV (reference sequence). Unmatched junction bases numbered 8, after V lost 8 bases and J lost 5 bases. This CDR3 has 14 amino acids. The CDR3 DNA is TGTGCCAGCGCCGACAGGGGAAAGGATCAGCCCCAGCATTTT. Translated, it gives CASADRGKDQPQHF.

As for this clone: This same CDR3 is encoded by further DNA sequences in the sample. In DNA form, the CDR3 reads TGTGCCAGCAGTCCAGGGGCCGGGGAGCTGTTTTTT. Translating gives CASSPGAGELFF. The chain joins TRBV27 to TRBJ2-2; maybe TRBD1 (6 bases). The CDR3 spans 12 residues. Germline loops: CDR1 MNHEY, CDR2 SMNVEV (reference sequence). With 5 bases removed from V and 6 bases from J, the gap between germline ends came to 7 bases.

The J gene is TRBJ2-7, the V gene TRBV5-1; unclear D gene. CDR1 SGHRS and CDR2 YFSETQ come from the germline V gene. This CDR3 is 14 amino acids long. V lost 6 bases to trimming and J lost 4 bases, with 17 bases between them. As DNA, the CDR3 is TGCGCCAGCAACAGTGAAGGCCCTTTTTACGAGCAGTACTTC. Its translation is CASNSEGPFYEQYF.

This rearrangement joins TRBV7-6 to TRBJ2-2; 13 nucleotides match TRBD2. Germline values: CDR1 SGHVS, CDR2 FNYEAQ. V shed 5 bases and J 8 bases; nucleotides not matched to a gene: 5. This CDR3 comprises 15 residues. The CDR3 is CASSTRTSGSGELFF. The DNA of the CDR3 is TGTGCCAGCAGCACCCGGACTAGCGGGAGTGGGGAGCTGTTTTTT.

The chain links TRBV5-6 to TRBJ2-2; possible D gene TRBD2, 6 bases. V lost 1 base and J lost 4, with 20 bases in between. The CDR3 has 18 amino acids. Per the germline V gene, CDR1 is SGHDT and CDR2 is YYEEEE. CDR3 in amino acids: CASSLTRDSPGLTGELFF. The CDR3 DNA reads TGTGCCAGCAGCTTGACGAGGGACTCCCCGGGACTCACCGGGGAGCTGTTTTTT.

The chain employs TRBV7-9 and TRBJ2-5, with D maybe TRBD1 (6 bases). Looked up from germline, CDR1 is SEHNR and CDR2 is FQNEAQ (reference sequence). CDR3 length: 15 amino acids. Trimming removed 4 bases at V and 5 bases at J, with 17 bases between. The CDR3: CASSSLSGGNETQYF. The CDR3 DNA sequence: TGTGCCAGCAGCTCCCTTTCTGGGGGCAATGAGACCCAGTACTTC.

The chain uses TRBV6-1 and TRBJ2-3, with unresolved D. The germline V and J ends were trimmed by 4 bases and 2 bases, with 13 bases remaining between them. The germline V gene has CDR1 MNHNS and CDR2 SASEGT. CDR3 length: 15 residues. CDR3 sequence: CASSGGVEITDTQYF. CDR3 in DNA: TGTGCCAGCAGTGGCGGTGTGGAGATCACAGATACGCAGTATTTT.

This clone was observed a single time. This chain links TRBV7-6 with TRBJ2-1, with TRBD2 as a possible D gene (6 bases). Germline CDR1 reads SGHVS; CDR2 reads FNYEAQ. This CDR3 comprises 17 residues. V lost 3 bases to trimming and J lost 0 bases, with 15 bases between them. CDR3 amino acids: CASSLGTFTYSYNEQFF. DNA for the CDR3: TGTGCCAGCAGCTTGGGGACTTTCACTTACTCCTACAATGAGCAGTTCTTC.

Written as DNA, the CDR3 is TGTGCCAGCACTCAGGGAGGCAATCAGCCCCAGCATTTT. Amino acid sequence: CASTQGGNQPQHF. The gene calls are TRBV13 and TRBJ1-5; TRBD1 might be the D (5 bases). Trimming removed 7 bases from V and 2 bases from J, with 9 bases in between. The germline CDR1 and CDR2 sequences are PRHDT and FYEKMQ (reference sequence). This CDR3 comprises 13 residues.

The V call is TRBV7-8, the J call TRBJ2-3; the D call may be TRBD1 or TRBD2 (5 bases each). This CDR3 has 14 amino acids. Germline V gene data show CDR1 as SGHVS and CDR2 as FQNEAQ. V lost 5 bases to trimming and J lost 7 bases, with 16 bases between them. As DNA, the CDR3 is TGTGCCAGCAGCCGGGGCGTCTGGACGAATACGCAGTATTTT. Translating gives CASSRGVWTNTQYF. The variable domain in full, with the rest retrieved from reference TRBV7-8 and TRBJ2-3, is GAGVSQSPRYKVAKRGQDVALRCDPISGHVSLFWYQQALGQGPEFLTYFQNEAQLDKSGLPSDRFFAERPEGSVSTLKIQRTQQEDSAVYLCASSRGVWTNTQYFGPGTRLTVL.

This clone was found once. The chain employs TRBV10-1 and TRBJ2-5, with D unresolved. CDR1 and CDR2 (germline): WNHNN, SYGVQD (reference sequence). This CDR3 spans 13 amino acids. With 3 bases removed from V and 5 bases from J, the gap between germline ends came to 10 bases. CDR3 residues: CASSDSLWETQYF. The CDR3 DNA reads as TGCGCCAGCAGTGATTCGCTATGGGAGACCCAGTACTTC.

V usage is TRBV27 and J usage is TRBJ1-2; D unresolved. CDR1 is MNHEY and CDR2 is SMNVEV in the germline V gene (reference sequence). The V end lost 7 bases, the J end lost 1 base, and 10 bases lay between the germline ends. The CDR3 is made up of 13 amino acids. The CDR3 bases are TGTGCCAGCACCCGAGGGATTAACTATGGCTACACCTTC. Residues: CASTRGINYGYTF.

Written as DNA, the CDR3 is TGTGCCAGCAGCTTGGGACAGGTAGAATATGGAAACACCATATATTTT. Translating gives CASSLGQVEYGNTIYF. The chain recombines TRBV5-5 with TRBJ1-3; D perhaps matches TRBD1 (6 bases). The germline gives CDR1 SGHKS, CDR2 YYEKEE (reference sequence). V lost 0 bases and J lost 3, with 13 bases in between. The CDR3 contains 16 residues.

The chain carries TRBV6-6 and TRBJ1-4, with a tentative D call TRBD1 (6 bases). The CDR3 covers 15 residues. Trimming removed 3 bases from V and 4 bases from J, with 12 bases in between. Germline V gene lookup returns CDR1 MNHNY and CDR2 SVGAGI (reference sequence). CDR3 bases: TGTGCCAGCAGTTATTTAGGGGGGTATAATGAAAAACTGTTTTTT. It specifies CASSYLGGYNEKLFF.